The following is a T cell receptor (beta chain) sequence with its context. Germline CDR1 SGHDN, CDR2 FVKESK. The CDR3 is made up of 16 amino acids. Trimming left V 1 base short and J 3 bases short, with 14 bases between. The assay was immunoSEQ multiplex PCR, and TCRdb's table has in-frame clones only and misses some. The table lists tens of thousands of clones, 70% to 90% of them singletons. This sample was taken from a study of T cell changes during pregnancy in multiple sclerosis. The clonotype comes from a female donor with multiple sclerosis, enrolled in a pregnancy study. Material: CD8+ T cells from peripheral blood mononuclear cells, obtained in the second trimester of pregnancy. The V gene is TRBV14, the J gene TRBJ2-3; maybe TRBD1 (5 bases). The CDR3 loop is CASSQGGFQGTDTQYF. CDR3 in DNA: TGTGCCAGCAGCCAAGGGGGATTTCAGGGAACAGATACGCAGTATTTT.